The 25 T cell receptor beta chains given below trace back to one sample, sequenced in a study of technical replicates of blood from several donors. Profiled with immunoSEQ multiplex PCR; TCRdb holds only in-frame clones, not every one. The table shows 75,000 to 100,000 clones, with over 85% occurring only once. The sample taken for sequencing was T cells isolated from PBMCs. The receptors were gathered from a human donor in good health.

This rearrangement joins TRBV7-2 to TRBJ2-3; maybe TRBD2 (6 bases). Germline V gene lookup returns CDR1 SGHTA and CDR2 FQGNSA. The CDR3 is made up of 12 amino acids. V lost 2 bases and J lost 11, with 11 bases in between. The CDR3 DNA follows: TGTGCCAGCAGCTTAACGGGAGAGGTGCAGTATTTT. Translated, it gives CASSLTGEVQYF.

The J gene is TRBJ2-7, the V gene TRBV30; perhaps TRBD2 as D (7 bases). The V end lost 2 bases, the J end lost 12 bases, and 14 bases lay between the germline ends. Germline lookup yields CDR1 GTSNPN and CDR2 SVGIG (reference sequence). This CDR3 has 11 amino acids. The CDR3 DNA follows: TGTGCCTGGAGTTCGGGGGGCGACTGGTACTTC. It encodes CAWSSGGDWYF. The full variable domain, completed using reference TRBV30 and TRBJ2-7, is SQTIHQWPATLVQPVGSPLSLECTVEGTSNPNLYWYRQAAGRGLQLLFYSVGIGQISSEVPQNLSASRPQDRQFILSSKKLLLSDSGFYLCAWSSGGDWYFGPGTRLTVT.

The V call is TRBV30, the J call TRBJ2-1; TRBD2 agrees at 12 bases. The length of the CDR3 is 15 residues. Looked up from germline, CDR1 is GTSNPN and CDR2 is SVGIG (reference sequence). The trim removed 1 base at V and 8 bases at J, leaving 6 bases unmatched. Written as DNA, the CDR3 is TGTGCCTGGAGTGGACTAGCGGGAGTAGGGGATGAGCAGTTCTTC. Amino acids: CAWSGLAGVGDEQFF.

This chain uses TRBV6-1 with TRBJ1-2; D gene ambiguous. V was shortened by 10 bases and J by 7 bases, with 10 bases between the two germline ends. The CDR3 is 10 residues long. CDR1 and CDR2 (germline): MNHNS, SASEGT. CDR3 region: CATNPGGYTF. The DNA for the CDR3 is TGTGCCACCAATCCGGGTGGCTACACCTTC.

The rearrangement links TRBV9 to TRBJ2-7, with 10 bases fitting TRBD2. The CDR3 loop spans 15 amino acids. Per the germline V gene, CDR1 is SGDLS and CDR2 is YYNGEE. The V segment lost 4 bases and the J segment 3 bases; nucleotides outside the gene matches: 7. The CDR3 protein is CASSPLAGEDYEQYF. The CDR3 nucleotides are TGTGCCAGCAGCCCGCTAGCGGGAGAGGACTACGAGCAGTACTTC. Combining the CDR3 with reference TRBV9 and TRBJ2-7 gives the whole variable domain DSGVTQTPKHLITATGQRVTLRCSPRSGDLSVYWYQQSLDQGLQFLIQYYNGEERAKGNILERFSAQQFPDLHSELNLSSLELGDSALYFCASSPLAGEDYEQYFGPGTRLTVT.

The CDR3 DNA is TGTGCCAGCAGCCCCGGACAGGGCTACACCTTC. Protein sequence: CASSPGQGYTF. The V and J genes are TRBV6-1 and TRBJ1-2; D might be TRBD1 (6 bases). Germline CDR1 and CDR2: MNHNS and SASEGT. The CDR3 spans 11 residues. V shed 6 bases and J shed 8 bases, with 10 bases lying between them.

V gene TRBV5-1 combines with J gene TRBJ2-5, with 9 bases that match TRBD2. Looked up from germline, CDR1 is SGHRS and CDR2 is YFSETQ. The CDR3 consists of 15 residues. Germline trimming cut 4 bases from V and 1 base from J; bases unmatched to any gene: 5. The CDR3 nucleotides are TGCGCCAGCAGCACATTAGCGGGAGTCCAAGAGACCCAGTACTTC. This encodes CASSTLAGVQETQYF.

This chain joins TRBV9 and TRBJ2-1, with 9 positions matching TRBD1. The CDR3 length is 16 residues. J lost 2 bases, V lost 4 bases, and 7 bases had no gene match. CDR1 SGDLS and CDR2 YYNGEE come from the germline V gene. CDR3 residues: CASSLGGQGAYNEQFF. In DNA, the CDR3 is TGTGCCAGCAGCTTGGGGGGACAGGGAGCCTACAATGAGCAGTTCTTC.

The V and J genes are TRBV28 and TRBJ2-1; TRBD1 agrees at 7 bases. Germline V gives CDR1 MDHEN, CDR2 SYDVKM. V dropped 4 bases and J dropped 6; count of bases not matched to a gene: 12. This CDR3 comprises 16 residues. This CDR3 is CASSSLGGSFSNEQFF. The DNA of the CDR3 is TGTGCCAGCAGTTCCTTAGGGGGCTCGTTCAGCAATGAGCAGTTCTTC.

This chain joins TRBV30 and TRBJ1-5; unclear D gene. The CDR3 has 14 residues. V was cut by 1 base and J by 3 bases, with 10 bases left in between. The V gene's germline CDR1 is GTSNPN and CDR2 SVGIG (reference sequence). The CDR3 sequence: CAWSESTLNQPQHF. The CDR3 nucleotides are TGTGCCTGGAGTGAATCGACACTCAATCAGCCCCAGCATTTT.

This clone was seen a few times. CDR3 sequence (DNA): TGTGCCATCAGCGGACAGTCCTATGGCTACACCTTC. Protein sequence: CAISGQSYGYTF. The gene calls are TRBV10-3 and TRBJ1-2; TRBD1 is a possible D gene (6 bases). Germline loops: CDR1 ENHRY, CDR2 SYGVKD. The ends were cut back, 6 bases at V and 4 bases at J, with 9 bases in the middle. This CDR3 contains 12 residues.

The DNA for the CDR3 is TGTGCCAGCAGCCAGGATCTAGCCAAAAACATTCAGTACTTC. Its translation is CASSQDLAKNIQYF. The V and J genes are TRBV5-8 and TRBJ2-4; D is undetermined. Germline V gene lookup returns CDR1 SGHTS and CDR2 YDEGEE. The CDR3 consists of 14 residues. V lost 4 bases to trimming and J lost 0 bases, with 8 bases between them.

V gene TRBV4-1 combines with J gene TRBJ1-1, with D uncertain. This CDR3 comprises 15 residues. The V end lost 5 bases, the J end lost 1 base, and 14 bases lay between the germline ends. CDR1 is MGHRA and CDR2 is YSYEKL in the germline V gene. The chain's CDR3 is CASSRIAFWNTEAFF. In nucleotides, the CDR3 is TGCGCCAGCAGCAGGATAGCTTTTTGGAACACTGAAGCTTTCTTT.

The V gene is TRBV11-3, the J gene TRBJ2-7, with 8 bases aligning to TRBD2. Trimming removed 8 bases from V and 1 base from J; junction bases left unmatched: 4. Germline lookup yields CDR1 SGHNT and CDR2 YENEEA. This CDR3 is 13 amino acids long. CDR3 nucleotides: TGTGCCAGCGAAACTAGCGGATCCTACGAGCAGTACTTC. Translating it yields CASETSGSYEQYF. Based on the CDR3 plus reference TRBV11-3 and TRBJ2-7, the full variable domain is EAGVVQSPRYKIIEKKQPVAFWCNPISGHNTLYWYLQNLGQGPELLIRYENEEAVDDSQLPKDRFSAERLKGVDSTLKIQPAELGDSAVYLCASETSGSYEQYFGPGTRLTVT.

This clone was detected only once. V usage is TRBV13 and J usage is TRBJ2-2; D is unclear. CDR3 length equals 13 residues. Germline lookup yields CDR1 PRHDT and CDR2 FYEKMQ (reference sequence). Trimming stripped 1 base from V and 4 bases from J, with 4 bases between. Here the CDR3 reads CASSLEPTGELFF. As DNA, the CDR3 is TGTGCCAGCAGCTTAGAGCCCACCGGGGAGCTGTTTTTT. Using reference TRBV13 and TRBJ2-2 for the parts outside the CDR3, the full variable domain is AAGVIQSPRHLIKEKRETATLKCYPIPRHDTVYWYQQGPGQDPQFLISFYEKMQSDKGSIPDRFSAQQFSDYHSELNMSSLELGDSALYFCASSLEPTGELFFGEGSRLTVL.

The chain joins TRBV2 to TRBJ1-1, with TRBD1 matching over 9 bases. The germline gives CDR1 SNHLY, CDR2 FYNNEI. The ends lost 6 bases at V and 6 bases at J; junction bases unmatched: 11. The CDR3 loop spans 15 amino acids. The CDR3 loop reads CASSDPGQGVPEAFF. The CDR3 coding sequence is TGTGCCAGCAGCGACCCGGGACAGGGTGTCCCTGAAGCTTTCTTT.

The J gene is TRBJ2-2, the V gene TRBV25-1; 8 nucleotides match TRBD1. The CDR3 is 14 residues long. J gave up 3 bases and V 3 bases, and 0 bases lay outside the gene matches. The germline V gene encodes CDR1 MGHDK and CDR2 SYGVNS. This CDR3 is CASSDRGHTGELFF. The CDR3 DNA follows: TGTGCCAGCAGTGACAGGGGGCACACCGGGGAGCTGTTTTTT.

This clone was seen only a few times. This rearrangement joins TRBV10-3 to TRBJ1-1; 7 bases map to TRBD1. Per germline, CDR1 ENHRY and CDR2 SYGVKD. The CDR3 sequence is 14 residues long. The junction had 9 bases not matched to a gene; V was cut back by 7 bases and J by 4 bases. In nucleotides, the CDR3 is TGTGCCATCACAGGACAGGCTCGGGGCACTGAAGCTTTCTTT. Its protein is CAITGQARGTEAFF.

V gene TRBV27 combines with J gene TRBJ2-7; 7 bases are shared with TRBD2. With V trimmed by 9 bases and J by 3 bases, 11 bases remained unmatched. The germline V gene has CDR1 MNHEY and CDR2 SMNVEV (reference sequence). This CDR3 has 14 amino acids. CDR3 region: CASSLSGPYYEQYF. As DNA, the CDR3 is TGTGCCAGTAGTCTTAGCGGGCCTTACTACGAGCAGTACTTC.

The V call is TRBV5-1, the J call TRBJ2-7; 7 bases are a match to TRBD2. V lost 4 bases to trimming and J lost 3 bases; unmatched junction nucleotides: 10. CDR3 size: 15 residues. The V gene's germline CDR1 is SGHRS and CDR2 YFSETQ. The CDR3 sequence is CASSPTRGGFYEQYF. The CDR3 DNA reads TGCGCCAGCAGCCCCACCCGGGGAGGGTTCTACGAGCAGTACTTC.

The chain joins TRBV9 to TRBJ2-7; tentative D call: TRBD1 (6 bases). The CDR3 is made up of 13 amino acids. The germline V and J ends were trimmed by 0 bases and 12 bases, with 16 bases remaining between them. CDR1 and CDR2 from the germline V gene are SGDLS and YYNGEE. CDR3 sequence: CASSVDTGTYMYF. For the CDR3, the DNA is TGTGCCAGCAGCGTAGATACAGGGACCTATATGTACTTC.

V gene TRBV9 combines with J gene TRBJ2-1; 9 nucleotides align to TRBD2. The CDR3 is 15 amino acids. V shed 0 bases, J shed 7 bases, and the junction held 5 bases outside the gene matches. The germline CDR1 and CDR2 sequences are SGDLS and YYNGEE. The CDR3 coding sequence is TGTGCCAGCAGCGTAGACGCGGGAGGGCATAATGAGCAGTTCTTC. It yields the protein CASSVDAGGHNEQFF.

The chain recombines TRBV19 with TRBJ1-1; weak D call: TRBD1 (6 bases). From germline, CDR1 is LNHDA and CDR2 SQIVND (reference sequence). There are 14 residues in the CDR3. The ends were cut back, 3 bases at V and 5 bases at J, with 13 bases in the middle. This chain's CDR3 is CASSMATGQTEAFF. The CDR3 DNA sequence: TGTGCCAGTAGTATGGCCACAGGGCAAACTGAAGCTTTCTTT.

V gene TRBV7-9 combines with J gene TRBJ2-7; D might be TRBD2 (5 bases). The V gene's germline CDR1 is SEHNR and CDR2 FQNEAQ (reference sequence). The CDR3 contains 14 residues. V lost 3 bases, J lost 7 bases, and 16 bases lay in between. The CDR3 DNA is TGTGCCAGCAGCTTTGCGGAAGGGAGAAGAGAGCAGTACTTC. Amino acid sequence: CASSFAEGRREQYF. The complete variable domain, with remaining parts taken from reference TRBV7-9 and TRBJ2-7, reads DTGVSQNPRHKITKRGQNVTFRCDPISEHNRLYWYRQTLGQGPEFLTYFQNEAQLEKSRLLSDRFSAERPKGSFSTLEIQRTEQGDSAMYLCASSFAEGRREQYFGPGTRLTVT.

V and J are TRBV7-2 and TRBJ2-1; possible D gene TRBD2, 6 bases. Trimming left V 5 bases short and J 16 bases short, with 15 bases between. The CDR3 contains 11 residues. The germline gives CDR1 SGHTA, CDR2 FQGNSA. CDR3 loop: CASSPGTDLFF. For the CDR3, the DNA is TGTGCCAGCAGCCCCGGGACTGATCTCTTCTTC. Combining the CDR3 with reference TRBV7-2 and TRBJ2-1 gives the whole variable domain GAGVSQSPSNKVTEKGKDVELRCDPISGHTALYWYRQSLGQGLEFLIYFQGNSAPDKSGLPSDRFSAERTGGSVSTLTIQRTQQEDSAVYLCASSPGTDLFFGPGTRLTVL.